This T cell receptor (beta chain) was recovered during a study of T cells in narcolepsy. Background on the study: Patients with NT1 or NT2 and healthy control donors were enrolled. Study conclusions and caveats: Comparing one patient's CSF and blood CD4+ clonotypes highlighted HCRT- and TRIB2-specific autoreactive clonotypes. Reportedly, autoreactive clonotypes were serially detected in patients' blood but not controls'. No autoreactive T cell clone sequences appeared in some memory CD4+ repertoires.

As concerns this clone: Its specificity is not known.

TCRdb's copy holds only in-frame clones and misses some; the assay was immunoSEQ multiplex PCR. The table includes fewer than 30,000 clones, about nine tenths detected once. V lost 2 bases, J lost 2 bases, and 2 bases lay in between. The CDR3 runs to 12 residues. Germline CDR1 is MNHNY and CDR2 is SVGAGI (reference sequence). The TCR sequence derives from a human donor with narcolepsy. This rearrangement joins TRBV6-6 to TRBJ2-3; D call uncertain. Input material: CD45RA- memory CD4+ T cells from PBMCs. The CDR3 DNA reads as TGTGCCAGCAGTTACACCACAGATACGCAGTATTTT. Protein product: CASSYTTDTQYF.